The present T cell receptor (beta chain) was sequenced within a study of technical replicates of blood from several donors (dated by TCRdb to between 2016 and 2019). In regard to this clone: Its antigen is still unknown. Base qualities are missing; no much larger clone stands one base away.

V gives up 1 base and J gives up 8 bases, and the segment between their germline ends measures 12 bases. Measured from the cysteine to the phenylalanine, the CDR3 is 14 residues long. Here the CDR3 DNA is all that survives: 42 bases in frame from base 1. CDR1 and CDR2, looked up from the germline V gene (reference sequence), are MNHEY and SMNVEV. Libraries were made using the immunoSEQ multiplex PCR assay. This immuneACCESS table, as held by TCRdb, lists in-frame sequences with V and J called but not all clones. Of the missing ones, under half trace to an unresolved V gene in checked studies; the others have no known cause. The sample has some 70,000 clones on record, around 94% of them singletons. Together, the top ten hold approximately 0.38% of the sample.

The chain is assembled from TRBV27 and TRBJ2-4, and the D gene may be TRBD1, 6 bases matching. This clonotype was sampled from a human donor in good health. Sequencing input: T cells isolated from PBMCs. The CDR3 reads as follows: CASSLWGLGDIQYF. The base sequence is TGTGCCAGCAGTTTATGGGGGCTAGGAGACATTCAGTACTTC.